This T cell receptor (beta chain) is drawn from a study of blood T cell repertoires in COVID-19. Across the study: Some COVID-19 samples were acute and others convalescent; all came from the United States, Italy and Spain.

In the authors' methods: Reference gene primers were amplified, and this amplification served to estimate nucleated cell counts. Only in-frame clones appear in the TCRdb table, and some are missing; sequencing was by immunoSEQ multiplex PCR. V and J calls plus clone size are reproduced from that table; the DNA served to infer D and trimming. This table has 130,000 or so clones, around four fifths appearing once. CDR1 and CDR2 (germline): LNHDA, SQIVND (reference sequence). The CDR3 sequence is 15 residues long. Trimming removed 0 bases from V and 3 bases from J, with 11 bases in between. The sequencing input was PBMCs or T cells enriched from blood (not recorded which). The V call is TRBV19, the J call TRBJ1-1; D unclear. This TCR came from a man aged 40-49 years with acute COVID-19. CDR3 region: CASSIEGRYDTEAFF. The CDR3 coding sequence is TGTGCCAGTAGTATAGAGGGCCGGTATGACACTGAAGCTTTCTTT.